This T cell receptor beta chain was obtained from a study of blood T cell repertoires in COVID-19. This clone was seen more than once but under ten times. TCRdb's table, derived via immunoSEQ multiplex PCR, lists solely in-frame clones and lacks some. Of 200,000 or so clones listed, about 88% are singletons. Germline lookup yields CDR1 SGHAT and CDR2 FQNNGV. V dropped 3 bases and J dropped 0; count of bases not matched to a gene: 6. CDR3 length: 16 amino acids. The receptor's source is a woman in her twenties or thirties who had recovered from COVID-19. The genes are TRBV11-2 and TRBJ1-1, with 8 bases that match TRBD1. Sequenced input: PBMCs or T cells enriched from blood (not recorded which). CDR3 DNA: TGTGCCAGCAGCTTCCCCCAGACAGGGGTGAACACTGAAGCTTTCTTT. This encodes CASSFPQTGVNTEAFF.